A single sample is the source of the 20 T cell receptor beta chains below, sequenced in a study of blood T cell repertoires in COVID-19. Method: immunoSEQ multiplex PCR; TCRdb's copy keeps in-frame clones and lacks some. The sample has a few hundred thousand clones, 85% to 90% seen once. The sequenced material came from PBMCs or T cells enriched from blood (not recorded which). All receptors come from a woman aged 50 to 60 who had recovered from COVID-19.

The chain combines TRBV7-2 with TRBJ1-5, with TRBD1 matching 7 bases. The CDR3 runs 13 residues. The J segment lost 1 base and the V segment lost 8 bases, leaving 2 bases of the junction unmatched. Per the germline V gene, CDR1 is SGHTA and CDR2 is FQGNSA. This CDR3 reads CASGDSSNQPQHF. The CDR3 DNA sequence: TGTGCCAGCGGGGACAGCAGCAATCAGCCCCAGCATTTT.

The chain combines TRBV6-2 or TRBV6-3 with TRBJ2-1, with unresolved D. Per the germline V gene, CDR1 is MNHEY and CDR2 is SVGEGT. Trimming pared 3 bases from V and 2 bases from J, leaving 14 bases between. The CDR3 length is 16 residues. CDR3 in DNA: TGTGCCAGCAGTTATGCCCATTTGAGTGCCTACAATGAGCAGTTCTTC. The encoded protein is CASSYAHLSAYNEQFF.

V is TRBV2 and J is TRBJ1-2; the D gene is possibly TRBD1 (5 bases). The CDR3 is 13 amino acids. Per germline, CDR1 SNHLY and CDR2 FYNNEI. Trimming shortened V by 10 bases and J by 1 base, and 13 bases separated the two germline ends. CDR3 amino acids: CATLTESNYGYTF. The CDR3 nucleotides read TGTGCCACGCTGACAGAGAGTAACTATGGCTACACCTTC.

V usage is TRBV28 and J usage is TRBJ1-5; TRBD1 agrees at 8 bases. The CDR3 is 19 amino acids. The germline gives CDR1 MDHEN, CDR2 SYDVKM. With 1 base clipped from V and 0 bases from J, the junction kept 11 bases outside the gene matches. CDR3 residues: CASSLYEQGVILSNQPQHF. The CDR3 nucleotides read TGTGCCAGCAGTTTATACGAACAGGGGGTCATTCTTAGCAATCAGCCCCAGCATTTT.

CDR3 residues: CASSFRAVAGDTGELFF. In DNA, the CDR3 is TGTGCCAGCAGCTTTAGGGCCGTAGCGGGGGACACCGGGGAGCTGTTTTTT. The rearrangement joins TRBV7-2 to TRBJ2-2, with 9 bases that match TRBD2. Germline values: CDR1 SGHTA, CDR2 FQGNSA. With 3 bases clipped from V and 3 bases from J, the junction kept 8 bases outside the gene matches. This CDR3 has 17 amino acids.

The chain carries TRBV19 and TRBJ2-2; TRBD1 aligns across 11 bases. The germline gives CDR1 LNHDA, CDR2 SQIVND (reference sequence). This CDR3 is built from 15 residues. The V and J ends lost 6 bases and 5 bases, in that order; junction bases with no gene match: 5. The CDR3 loop reads CASRRDRGDTGELFF. CDR3 sequence (DNA): TGTGCCAGTAGAAGGGACAGGGGGGATACCGGGGAGCTGTTTTTT.

This chain uses TRBV18 with TRBJ2-2; 8 bases match TRBD2. Trimming cost V 1 base and J 0 bases; bases outside gene matches: 1. Per germline, CDR1 KGHSH and CDR2 LQKENI. CDR3 size: 16 residues. CDR3 protein: CASSPQGLANTGELFF. The CDR3 DNA follows: TGTGCCAGCTCACCACAGGGACTAGCGAACACCGGGGAGCTGTTTTTT.

This chain links TRBV18 with TRBJ1-1, with 7 bases that match TRBD1. The V gene end was trimmed by 3 bases and the J gene end by 1 base; junction bases not matched to a gene: 5. Germline V gene data show CDR1 as KGHSH and CDR2 as LQKENI. This CDR3 has 15 residues. In DNA, the CDR3 is TGTGCCAGCTCACCCGGGGACAGTAGGAACACTGAAGCTTTCTTT. Its translation is CASSPGDSRNTEAFF.

This clone showed up just a few times. The gene calls are TRBV27 and TRBJ2-2; 7 bases agree with TRBD1. Germline CDR1 is MNHEY and CDR2 is SMNVEV (reference sequence). V lost 6 bases and J lost 4; bases outside the gene matches: 11. The CDR3 length is 16 residues. Written as DNA, the CDR3 is TGTGCCAGCAGCCCTCTTACAGGGGCGGGCACCGGGGAGCTGTTTTTT. It yields the protein CASSPLTGAGTGELFF.

The J gene is TRBJ2-3, the V gene TRBV7-2; 14 bases are shared with TRBD2. This CDR3 has 19 residues. The germline V gene has CDR1 SGHTA and CDR2 FQGNSA. The V and J ends lost 1 base and 6 bases, in that order; junction bases with no gene match: 12. This chain's CDR3 is CASSLEVGTSGGLSDTQYF. The CDR3 DNA reads TGTGCCAGCAGCTTAGAAGTGGGGACTAGCGGGGGTCTATCCGATACGCAGTATTTT.

The chain employs TRBV30 and TRBJ2-7; D unresolved. Germline V gene lookup returns CDR1 GTSNPN and CDR2 SVGIG (reference sequence). The CDR3 has 12 amino acids. The V and J ends lost 2 bases and 1 base respectively, with 6 bases between them. This CDR3 is CAWSTVSYEQYF. The CDR3, as DNA: TGTGCCTGGAGTACAGTGTCCTACGAGCAGTACTTC.

The rearrangement uses TRBV4-3 and TRBJ1-1; no firm D call. This CDR3 has 16 amino acids. Germline CDR1 is LGHNA and CDR2 is YSLEER. V was clipped by 1 base and J by 2 bases, with 14 bases between them. CDR3 nucleotide sequence: TGCGCCAGCAGCCAAGGAAGTACAGACCCTAACACTGAAGCTTTCTTT. Protein sequence: CASSQGSTDPNTEAFF.

The V call is TRBV4-1, the J call TRBJ1-4; TRBD1 agrees at 12 bases. V gave up 4 bases and J gave up 0 bases; unmatched junction bases: 15. This CDR3 has 21 residues. Germline CDR1 MGHRA, CDR2 YSYEKL. CDR3 nucleotide sequence: TGCGCCAGCAGCCGCCTACTGCCGGGACAGGGGGCATCGTCAACTAATGAAAAACTGTTTTTT. Its protein product is CASSRLLPGQGASSTNEKLFF.

Notes on this clone: This same CDR3 is encoded by further DNA sequences in the sample. The gene calls are TRBV19 and TRBJ2-3, with TRBD2 as a possible D gene (5 bases). V lost 9 bases, J lost 2 bases, and 9 bases lay in between. CDR1 is LNHDA, CDR2 SQIVND, per germline (reference sequence). This CDR3 is 12 amino acids long. In DNA form, the CDR3 reads TGTGCCAGCGGAGGTAACACAGATACGCAGTATTTT. This sequence encodes CASGGNTDTQYF.

The rearrangement uses TRBV6-4 and TRBJ2-2; D unresolved. Trimming stripped 2 bases from V and 3 bases from J, with 13 bases between. The germline CDR1 and CDR2 sequences are MRHNA and SNTAGT. CDR3 length equals 16 residues. CDR3 nucleotide sequence: TGTGCCAGCAGTGACAACCCCTCACAATACACCGGGGAGCTGTTTTTT. Protein product: CASSDNPSQYTGELFF.

The chain carries TRBV7-3 and TRBJ2-7, with D possibly TRBD1 on 6 matching bases. V was pared by 6 bases and J by 3 bases, with 12 bases between. Germline values: CDR1 SGHTA, CDR2 FQGTGA. CDR3 length equals 13 residues. DNA of the CDR3: TGTGCCAGCAGTAGCAACAGGGACTACGAGCAGTACTTC. Translation gives CASSSNRDYEQYF.

The gene calls are TRBV11-3 and TRBJ1-1; D unclear. The germline V gene encodes CDR1 SGHNT and CDR2 YENEEA. V dropped 3 bases and J dropped 8 bases, with 10 bases sitting between them. The CDR3 runs to 12 residues. CDR3 amino acids: CASSFRGGEAFF. In DNA, the CDR3 is TGTGCCAGCAGCTTTCGGGGTGGGGAAGCTTTCTTT. The whole variable domain, filled in from reference TRBV11-3 and TRBJ1-1, reads EAGVVQSPRYKIIEKKQPVAFWCNPISGHNTLYWYLQNLGQGPELLIRYENEEAVDDSQLPKDRFSAERLKGVDSTLKIQPAELGDSAVYLCASSFRGGEAFFGQGTRLTVV.

The sample holds one count of this clone. The chain uses TRBV3-1 (or the pseudogene TRBV3-2) and TRBJ2-5, with a weak D call TRBD1 (5 bases). The germline gives CDR1 LGHDT, CDR2 YNNKEL (reference sequence). The CDR3 is 19 amino acids. V was pared by 0 bases and J by 2 bases, with 22 bases between. The CDR3 DNA follows: TGTGCCAGCAGCCAAGAAGGGGCAGGGATGGCAGTGGGGCAAGAGACCCAGTACTTC. Protein: CASSQEGAGMAVGQETQYF.

This clone was seen many times. The chain combines TRBV5-6 with TRBJ2-7; a possible D gene is TRBD1 (5 bases). The CDR3 length is 12 residues. The V end lost 4 bases, the J end lost 4 bases, and 9 bases lay between the germline ends. CDR1 is SGHDT, CDR2 YYEEEE, per germline. DNA for the CDR3: TGTGCCAGCAGCCGACCAGGGTACGAGCAGTACTTC. It is translated as CASSRPGYEQYF.

The rearrangement joins TRBV6-1 to TRBJ1-6, with D possibly TRBD1 on 5 matching bases. V lost 3 bases and J 12 bases, leaving 12 bases between the germline ends. CDR1 is MNHNS, CDR2 SASEGT, per germline. The CDR3 runs 13 residues. The DNA of the CDR3 is TGTGCCAGCAGTGAGGCGGCAGGGCGACCCCTCCACTTT. It specifies CASSEAAGRPLHF.